This T cell receptor (beta chain) was retrieved from a study of blood T cell repertoires in COVID-19. Across the whole study: COVID-19 samples from acute and convalescent phases originated in the United States, Italy and Spain. Nucleic acid was either cDNA or gDNA, and it came from T cells, B-cell-depleted T cells, or PBMCs.

Germline values: CDR1 MNHEY, CDR2 SMNVEV (reference sequence). The CDR3 contains 13 residues. V was cut by 3 bases and J by 0 bases, with 5 bases left in between. As processed by the authors: Amplification of reference gene primers was used by the study to estimate nucleated cell counts. This table comes from immunoSEQ multiplex PCR, and its TCRdb copy is limited to in-frame clones, with some not included. That table is the source of V, J and clone size, and D and trimming were worked out from the DNA. The table includes 50,000 to 65,000 clones, more than 70% detected once. The clonotype comes from a human donor in a cohort sampled during active COVID-19. Sequenced input: peripheral blood. V usage is TRBV27 and J usage is TRBJ1-1; D is ambiguous. The CDR3 DNA reads as TGTGCCAGCAGTTTCTCTGTGAACACTGAAGCTTTCTTT. It is translated as CASSFSVNTEAFF.